These T cell receptor beta chains were read from a single sample in a study of blood T cell repertoires in COVID-19. The assay was immunoSEQ multiplex PCR, and TCRdb's table has in-frame clones only and misses some. In the table there are roughly 150,000 clones, approximately 75% of which are singletons. The sample was peripheral blood. All receptors derive from a human donor in a cohort sampled during active COVID-19. Both conserved end residues are part of each CDR3. A D gene is named only where the DNA matches it firmly. Only part of the rows carry a size: once, few, many, or a class if the clone is expanded.

cdr3_aa: CASSERPVTFSTDTQYF
clone_size: -
d_call: -
v_call: TRBV6-1

cdr3_aa: CASSSPSGANFGETQYF
clone_size: once
d_call: TRBD2
v_call: TRBV7-2

cdr3_aa: CASSLWTGGGYTF
clone_size: -
d_call: -
v_call: TRBV28

cdr3_aa: CASSWETGFSYEQYF
clone_size: -
d_call: -
v_call: TRBV19

cdr3_aa: CASSATVVDTQYF
clone_size: -
d_call: -
v_call: TRBV10-1

cdr3_aa: CASSLTGVQETQYF
clone_size: -
d_call: -
v_call: TRBV5-4

cdr3_aa: CASSYGPGAPLGEKLFF
clone_size: few
d_call: -
v_call: TRBV6-2/TRBV6-3

cdr3_aa: CASSFPGGETDTQYF
clone_size: -
d_call: -
v_call: TRBV7-8

cdr3_aa: CASSQEDRAEAFF
clone_size: once
d_call: TRBD1
v_call: TRBV4-1

cdr3_aa: CASSPNARTTVGYEQYF
clone_size: -
d_call: -
v_call: TRBV9

cdr3_aa: CASSLEGDRSFGAFF
clone_size: many
d_call: TRBD1
v_call: TRBV11-2

cdr3_aa: CATSGERTANYGYTF
clone_size: -
d_call: -
v_call: TRBV24-1

cdr3_aa: CASSRQGGRETQYF
clone_size: -
d_call: TRBD1
v_call: TRBV28

cdr3_aa: CASSPGWETQYF
clone_size: -
d_call: -
v_call: TRBV18

cdr3_aa: CASSQEALEVGELFF
clone_size: -
d_call: -
v_call: TRBV4-3

cdr3_aa: CASRKGTPGSGNTIYF
clone_size: -
d_call: -
v_call: TRBV5-5

cdr3_aa: CASSENTGDGETQYF
clone_size: few
d_call: -
v_call: TRBV2

cdr3_aa: CAWSGKNNSPLHF
clone_size: -
d_call: -
v_call: TRBV30

cdr3_aa: CASSATGKTPGELFF
clone_size: -
d_call: -
v_call: TRBV27